What follows are 8 T cell receptor beta chains derived from one specimen sequenced in a study of blood T cell repertoires in COVID-19. Repertoires were generated with immunoSEQ multiplex PCR, while TCRdb's copy carries only in-frame clones and drops some. Found here are about 180,000 clones, 80% of them singletons; the top ten hold under 15%. Sequencing was done on a sample of PBMCs or T cells enriched from blood (not recorded which). Receptors were obtained from a man in his sixties who had been exposed to COVID-19.

The genes are TRBV19 and TRBJ2-3; 8 nucleotides agree with TRBD2. The CDR3 extends over 15 amino acids. Germline assignment: CDR1 LNHDA and CDR2 SQIVND (reference sequence). The J segment lost 4 bases and the V segment lost 10 bases, leaving 13 bases of the junction unmatched. The CDR3 here is CATTGTRGPSDTQYF. CDR3 nucleotide sequence: TGTGCCACAACCGGGACTAGGGGCCCCTCAGATACGCAGTATTTT.

The chain joins TRBV7-7 to TRBJ2-1, with D possibly TRBD2 on 6 matching bases. CDR1 is SSHAT, CDR2 FNYEAQ, per germline (reference sequence). The CDR3 length is 13 residues. V was clipped by 6 bases and J by 9 bases, with 15 bases between them. The CDR3 nucleotides read TGTGCCAGCAGACGCCAGGCGGGAACTGAGCAGTTCTTC. Amino acid sequence: CASRRQAGTEQFF.

J is TRBJ2-7 and V is TRBV27, with 9 bases aligning to TRBD1. The CDR3 consists of 16 residues. V lost 5 bases to trimming and J lost 1 base; unmatched junction nucleotides: 9. Germline V CDR1 and CDR2: MNHEY, SMNVEV (reference sequence). CDR3 sequence: CASSVGRDRVSYEQYF. CDR3 DNA: TGTGCCAGCAGTGTAGGCCGGGACAGGGTTTCCTACGAGCAGTACTTC.

This clone has a single count. The genes are TRBV11-2 and TRBJ1-1, with 11 nucleotides matching TRBD1. The germline gives CDR1 SGHAT, CDR2 FQNNGV. V lost 6 bases and J lost 7; bases outside the gene matches: 4. There are 13 residues in the CDR3. CDR3 amino acids: CASRRTGGGEAFF. CDR3 DNA sequence: TGTGCCAGCAGGCGGACAGGGGGCGGTGAAGCTTTCTTT.

V and J are TRBV6-5 and TRBJ1-2, with 7 nucleotides matching TRBD1. This CDR3 is built from 14 residues. CDR1 and CDR2 (germline): MNHEY, SVGAGI. V was clipped by 8 bases and J by 4 bases; unmatched bases: 10. CDR3 in DNA: TGTGCCAGCCATCAACCAGGGGGTACCTATGGCTACACCTTC. It encodes CASHQPGGTYGYTF.

The rearrangement links TRBV19 to TRBJ2-6; TRBD1 matches at 7 bases. This CDR3 has 16 residues. Germline V lookup: CDR1 LNHDA, CDR2 SQIVND (reference sequence). V dropped 6 bases and J dropped 3; count of bases not matched to a gene: 8. This chain's CDR3 is CASSYRGRYGANVLTF. CDR3 coding DNA: TGTGCCAGTAGCTACAGGGGAAGATATGGGGCCAACGTCCTGACTTTC.

The rearrangement links TRBV2 to TRBJ1-5; D is perhaps TRBD1 (5 bases). Trimming pared 4 bases from V and 5 bases from J, leaving 12 bases between. Germline-derived CDR1 and CDR2 are SNHLY and FYNNEI. The CDR3 extends over 14 amino acids. This chain's CDR3 is CASSVGALYQPQHF. The CDR3 DNA reads as TGTGCCAGCAGTGTAGGGGCTCTTTATCAGCCCCAGCATTTT. The whole variable domain, remainder taken from reference TRBV2 and TRBJ1-5, is EPEVTQTPSHQVTQMGQEVILRCVPISNHLYFYWYRQILGQKVEFLVSFYNNEISEKSEIFDDQFSVERPDGSNFTLKIRSTKLEDSAMYFCASSVGALYQPQHFGDGTRLSIL.

V gene TRBV19 combines with J gene TRBJ2-5; 8 bases match TRBD2. Germline CDR1 and CDR2: LNHDA and SQIVND (reference sequence). The ends lost 2 bases at V and 5 bases at J; junction bases unmatched: 4. This CDR3 is 14 amino acids long. CDR3 in DNA: TGTGCCAGTAGTATAAGCGGGAGCTTCGAGACCCAGTACTTC. Translating it yields CASSISGSFETQYF.